This is a list of T cell receptor beta chains from one sample in a study of blood T cell repertoires in COVID-19. This table comes from immunoSEQ multiplex PCR, and its TCRdb copy is limited to in-frame clones, with some not included. The data hold nearly 200,000 clones, with approximately 91% observed a single time. Input material: peripheral blood. These receptors came from a woman in her forties who had recovered from COVID-19. CDR3s include the opening cysteine and the closing phenylalanine or tryptophan. D genes are given only for firm matches. Size is stated for part of the rows, as once, few or many counts, or as a class when the clone is expanded.

TRBV23-1,-,TRBD2,TRBJ2-7,CASRNNVGTSGEEQYF,TGCGCCAGCAGGAACAATGTAGGGACTAGCGGTGAAGAGCAGTACTTC
TRBV6-5,-,TRBD1,TRBJ1-2,CASSQGQGNFGYTF,TGTGCCAGCAGCCAGGGACAGGGGAATTTTGGCTACACCTTC
TRBV2,-,-,TRBJ1-3,CASRQDSGSGNTIYF,TGTGCCAGCAGGCAGGACAGCGGCTCTGGAAACACCATATATTTT
TRBV6-5,-,TRBD1,TRBJ2-1,CASSLGTGTLSEQFF,TGTGCCAGCAGCTTAGGGACAGGAACCTTGAGTGAGCAGTTCTTC
TRBV27,few,-,TRBJ2-6,CASSLQGSGANVLTF,TGTGCCAGCAGTTTACAGGGCTCTGGGGCCAACGTCCTGACTTTC
TRBV29-1,-,-,TRBJ2-6,CSVTASSGANVLTF,TGCAGCGTTACAGCCAGCTCTGGGGCCAACGTCCTGACTTTC
TRBV27,-,TRBD1,TRBJ2-3,CASTRGTGVTDTQYF,TGTGCCAGCACTAGAGGGACAGGGGTCACAGATACGCAGTATTTT
TRBV3-1/TRBV3-2,once,TRBD1,TRBJ1-6,CASSHRTGTDSPLHF,TGTGCCAGCAGCCACCGGACAGGGACGGATTCACCCCTCCACTTT
TRBV5-4,-,-,TRBJ2-7,CASSQRALEYEQYF,TGTGCCAGCAGCCAGAGGGCCCTGGAGTACGAGCAGTACTTC
TRBV20-1,-,-,TRBJ2-4,CSASMGGKNIQYF,TGCAGTGCTAGTATGGGAGGCAAAAACATTCAGTACTTC
TRBV18,-,TRBD1,TRBJ2-7,CASSPPGQGSYEQYF,TGTGCCAGCTCACCTCCGGGACAGGGATCCTACGAGCAGTACTTC
TRBV3-1/TRBV3-2,-,-,TRBJ2-7,CASSPQGSSYEQYF,TGTGCCAGCAGCCCGCAGGGGAGCTCCTACGAGCAGTACTTC
TRBV3-1/TRBV3-2,-,TRBD1,TRBJ1-3,CASSSLPGQGPAGNTIYF,TGTGCCAGCAGCAGTTTACCGGGACAGGGCCCGGCTGGAAACACCATATATTTT
TRBV14,-,-,TRBJ1-2,CASSLTGLTTYGYTF,TGTGCCAGCAGCCTGACAGGCCTCACCACCTATGGCTACACCTTC
TRBV7-9,-,TRBD2,TRBJ2-1,CASNPSGTSYNEQFF,TGTGCCAGCAACCCATCCGGGACTAGCTACAATGAGCAGTTCTTC
TRBV9,-,-,TRBJ1-4,CASSGRTEKNEKLFF,TGTGCCAGCAGCGGACGGACAGAGAAAAATGAAAAACTGTTTTTT
TRBV28,-,TRBD1,TRBJ1-1,CASSSGTGGAFF,TGTGCCAGCAGCTCGGGGACAGGGGGAGCTTTCTTT
TRBV4-2,once,TRBD1,TRBJ1-2,CASSQVGRTGDYGYTF,TGTGCCAGCAGCCAAGTAGGTCGCACAGGGGACTATGGCTACACCTTC
TRBV30,-,-,TRBJ2-2,CAWNGAGAVSGELFF,TGTGCCTGGAACGGGGCAGGGGCGGTCTCCGGGGAGCTGTTTTTT
TRBV28,-,-,TRBJ2-2,CASSGGGANTGELFF,TGTGCCAGCAGTGGAGGTGGAGCGAACACCGGGGAGCTGTTTTTT
TRBV18,-,TRBD2,TRBJ2-1,CASSPWTSGNRSYNEQFF,TGTGCCAGCTCACCCTGGACTAGCGGGAATCGGTCCTACAATGAGCAGTTCTTC
TRBV18,-,TRBD1,TRBJ2-7,CASSPLPGTGGYEQYF,TGTGCCAGCTCACCACTCCCCGGGACAGGGGGCTACGAGCAGTACTTC
TRBV18,once,-,TRBJ1-1,CASRGARVNTEAFF,TGTGCCAGCCGGGGTGCTCGGGTTAACACTGAAGCTTTCTTT
TRBV9,once,TRBD2,TRBJ2-7,CASSVGDYQPGEQYF,TGTGCCAGCAGCGTAGGGGACTACCAACCAGGAGAGCAGTACTTC
TRBV27,-,TRBD1,TRBJ1-4,CASVTVKIQGALEKLFF,TGTGCCAGCGTCACCGTTAAAATACAGGGGGCGCTTGAAAAACTGTTTTTT
TRBV5-8,-,-,TRBJ1-2,CASSFYSDYGYTF,TGTGCCAGCAGCTTCTATTCGGACTATGGCTACACCTTC
TRBV6-1,once,-,TRBJ1-6,CASREKRQVTKFSPLHF,TGTGCCAGCAGGGAAAAAAGACAGGTCACAAAATTTTCACCCCTCCACTTT
TRBV11-2,-,TRBD1,TRBJ2-5,CASSRDSSQETQYF,TGTGCCAGCAGCAGGGACAGCAGCCAAGAGACCCAGTACTTC
TRBV5-8,-,-,TRBJ1-2,CASSRLSGDYGYTF,TGTGCCAGCAGCCGTCTATCGGGAGACTATGGCTACACCTTC
TRBV28,-,TRBD1,TRBJ1-3,CASSLSTGAGNTIYF,TGTGCCAGCAGTTTGTCCACAGGGGCTGGAAACACCATATATTTT
TRBV5-4,-,-,TRBJ2-1,CASSLAGPERSNEQFF,TGTGCCAGCAGCTTGGCTGGGCCTGAAAGGTCCAATGAGCAGTTCTTC
TRBV6-5,-,-,TRBJ2-7,CASSREGGLAYEQYF,TGTGCCAGCAGCCGGGAAGGGGGTCTCGCCTACGAGCAGTACTTC
TRBV12-3/TRBV12-4,-,-,TRBJ2-7,CASSLATGSEQYF,TGTGCCAGCAGTTTAGCTACAGGGAGCGAGCAGTACTTC
TRBV19,-,-,TRBJ2-7,CASSTGGSVYEQYF,TGTGCCAGTAGTACAGGGGGGTCGGTCTACGAGCAGTACTTC
TRBV7-7,-,-,TRBJ2-7,CASSLVRRPYEQYF,TGTGCCAGCAGCTTAGTGCGGAGACCCTACGAGCAGTACTTC
TRBV14,-,-,TRBJ2-2,CASSHAGASLPTGELFF,TGTGCCAGCAGTCATGCAGGGGCGAGCCTCCCCACCGGGGAGCTGTTTTTT
TRBV5-1,-,-,TRBJ2-7,CASSADSYEQYF,TGCGCCAGCAGCGCGGACAGCTACGAGCAGTACTTC
TRBV30,once,-,TRBJ2-7,CAWSVGYEQYF,TGTGCCTGGAGTGTCGGCTACGAGCAGTACTTC
TRBV7-9,-,TRBD1,TRBJ1-2,CASSRTGTEANYGYTF,TGTGCCAGCAGCAGAACCGGGACAGAGGCTAACTATGGCTACACCTTC
TRBV12-2,-,-,TRBJ1-4,CASRLGRTDRATNEKLFF,TGTGCAAGTCGCTTAGGAAGGACCGACAGAGCAACTAATGAAAAACTGTTTTTT
TRBV6-5,once,TRBD2,TRBJ2-3,CASTILAGDTQYF,TGTGCCAGCACTATTCTAGCGGGAGATACGCAGTATTTT
TRBV6-5,-,TRBD2,TRBJ2-5,CASSASGSGWETQYF,TGTGCCAGCAGCGCTAGCGGGTCGGGATGGGAGACCCAGTACTTC
TRBV12-5,-,TRBD1,TRBJ2-1,CASGLGQGNEQFF,TGTGCTAGTGGTTTGGGACAGGGGAATGAGCAGTTCTTC
TRBV7-9,-,TRBD2,TRBJ2-1,CASRPSGRAPYNEQFF,TGTGCCAGCCGGCCTAGCGGGAGGGCCCCCTACAATGAGCAGTTCTTC
TRBV19,-,-,TRBJ2-3,CASSIGRTPGTDTQYF,TGTGCCAGTAGTATAGGCCGGACCCCGGGGACAGATACGCAGTATTTT
TRBV7-6,-,-,TRBJ2-3,CASSLPSVPYTDTQYF,TGTGCCAGCAGCCTCCCTAGCGTACCATACACAGATACGCAGTATTTT
TRBV25-1,-,-,TRBJ2-3,CASSVDQQADTQYF,TGTGCCAGCAGTGTCGACCAGCAGGCGGATACGCAGTATTTT
TRBV23-1,-,TRBD2,TRBJ2-7,CASSHNPAGDSYEQYF,TGCGCCAGCAGTCACAATCCAGCGGGAGACTCCTACGAGCAGTACTTC
TRBV5-4,-,-,TRBJ2-5,CASSFLGYQETQYF,TGTGCCAGCAGCTTTCTCGGGTACCAAGAGACCCAGTACTTC